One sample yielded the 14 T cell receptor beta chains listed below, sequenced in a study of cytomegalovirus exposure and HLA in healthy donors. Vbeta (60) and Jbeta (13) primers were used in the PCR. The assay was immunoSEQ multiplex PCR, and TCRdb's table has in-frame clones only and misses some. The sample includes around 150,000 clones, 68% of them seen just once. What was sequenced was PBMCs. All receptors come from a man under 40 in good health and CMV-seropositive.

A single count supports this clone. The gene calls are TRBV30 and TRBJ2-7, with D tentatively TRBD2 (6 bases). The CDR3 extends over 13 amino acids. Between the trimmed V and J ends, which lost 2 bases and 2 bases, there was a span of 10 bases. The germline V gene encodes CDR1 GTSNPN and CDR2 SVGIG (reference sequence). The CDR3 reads CAWSKAGTYEQYF. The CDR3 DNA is TGTGCCTGGAGTAAGGCGGGAACCTACGAGCAGTACTTC.

For the CDR3, the DNA is TGTGCCAGCAGCGATATGGGACTAGCGGGATCTTTGGGTGAGCAGTTCTTC. Translating gives CASSDMGLAGSLGEQFF. V is TRBV5-6 and J is TRBJ2-1, with TRBD2 matching 13 bases. V shed 4 bases and J 9 bases; nucleotides not matched to a gene: 13. The CDR3 length is 17 residues. Germline V gene data show CDR1 as SGHDT and CDR2 as YYEEEE.

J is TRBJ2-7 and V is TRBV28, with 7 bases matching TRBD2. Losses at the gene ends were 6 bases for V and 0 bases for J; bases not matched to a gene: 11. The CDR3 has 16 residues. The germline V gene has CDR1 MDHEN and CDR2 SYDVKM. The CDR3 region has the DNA TGTGCCAGCAGCTTAGAGCGGGGCGGGAACTCCTACGAGCAGTACTTC. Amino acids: CASSLERGGNSYEQYF.

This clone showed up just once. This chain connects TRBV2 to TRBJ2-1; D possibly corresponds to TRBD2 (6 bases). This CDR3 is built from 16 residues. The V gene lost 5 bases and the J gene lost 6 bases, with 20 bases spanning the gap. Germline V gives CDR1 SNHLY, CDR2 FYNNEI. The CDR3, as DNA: TGTGCCAGCAGTTCCCGGGCGGGACGTGGATCCAATGAGCAGTTCTTC. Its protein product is CASSSRAGRGSNEQFF.

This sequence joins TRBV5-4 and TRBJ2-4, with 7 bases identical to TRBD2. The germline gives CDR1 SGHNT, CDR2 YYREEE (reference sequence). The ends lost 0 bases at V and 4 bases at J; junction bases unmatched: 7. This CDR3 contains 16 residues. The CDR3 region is CASSLAASGMKNIQYF. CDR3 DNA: TGTGCCAGCAGCTTGGCCGCTAGCGGCATGAAAAACATTCAGTACTTC.

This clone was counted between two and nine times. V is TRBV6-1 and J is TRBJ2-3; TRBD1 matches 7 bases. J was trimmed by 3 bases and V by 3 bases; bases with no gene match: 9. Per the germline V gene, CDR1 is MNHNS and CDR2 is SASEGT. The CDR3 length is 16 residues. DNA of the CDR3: TGTGCCAGCAGTGATTGGGGGACAGACTCGACAGATACGCAGTATTTT. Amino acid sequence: CASSDWGTDSTDTQYF.

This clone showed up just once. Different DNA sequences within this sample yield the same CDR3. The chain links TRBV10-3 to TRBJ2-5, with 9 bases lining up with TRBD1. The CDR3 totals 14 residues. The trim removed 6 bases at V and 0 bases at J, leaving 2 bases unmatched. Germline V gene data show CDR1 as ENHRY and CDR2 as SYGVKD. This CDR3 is CAISRDRDQETQYF. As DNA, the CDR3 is TGTGCCATCAGCCGGGACAGGGACCAAGAGACCCAGTACTTC.

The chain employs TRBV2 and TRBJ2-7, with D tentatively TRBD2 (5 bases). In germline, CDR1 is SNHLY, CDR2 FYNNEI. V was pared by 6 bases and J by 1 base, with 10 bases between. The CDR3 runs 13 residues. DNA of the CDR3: TGTGCCAGCAGCGAGAGGAGGTCCTACGAGCAGTACTTC. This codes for CASSERRSYEQYF.

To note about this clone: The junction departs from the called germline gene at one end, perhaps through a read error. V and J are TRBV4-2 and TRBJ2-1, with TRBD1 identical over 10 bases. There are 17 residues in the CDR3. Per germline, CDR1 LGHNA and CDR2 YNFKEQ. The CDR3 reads CASSQALGQGFNNAQFF. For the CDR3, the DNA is TGTGCCAGCAGCCAAGCCTTGGGACAGGGGTTCAACAATGCGCAGTTCTTC.

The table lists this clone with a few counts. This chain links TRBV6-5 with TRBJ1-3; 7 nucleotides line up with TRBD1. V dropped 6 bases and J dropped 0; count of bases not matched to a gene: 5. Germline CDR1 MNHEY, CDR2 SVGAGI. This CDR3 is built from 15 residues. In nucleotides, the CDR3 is TGTGCCAGCAGGAAGACAGGGATCTCTGGAAACACCATATATTTT. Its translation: CASRKTGISGNTIYF.

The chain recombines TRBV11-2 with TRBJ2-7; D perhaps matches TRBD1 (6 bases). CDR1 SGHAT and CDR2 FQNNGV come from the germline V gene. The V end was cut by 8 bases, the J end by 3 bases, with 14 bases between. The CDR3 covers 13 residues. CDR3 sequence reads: CASVGQLNYEQYF. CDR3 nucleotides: TGTGCCAGCGTAGGACAGCTAAACTACGAGCAGTACTTC.

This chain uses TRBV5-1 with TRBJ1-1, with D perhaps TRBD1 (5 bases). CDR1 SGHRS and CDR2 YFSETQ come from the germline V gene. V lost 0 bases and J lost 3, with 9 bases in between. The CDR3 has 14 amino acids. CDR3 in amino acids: CASSLGGAYTEAFF. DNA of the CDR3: TGCGCCAGCAGCTTGGGGGGCGCTTACACTGAAGCTTTCTTT. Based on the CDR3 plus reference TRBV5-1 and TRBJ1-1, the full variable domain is KAGVTQTPRYLIKTRGQQVTLSCSPISGHRSVSWYQQTPGQGLQFLFEYFSETQRNKGNFPGRFSGRQFSNSRSEMNVSTLELGDSALYLCASSLGGAYTEAFFGQGTRLTVV.

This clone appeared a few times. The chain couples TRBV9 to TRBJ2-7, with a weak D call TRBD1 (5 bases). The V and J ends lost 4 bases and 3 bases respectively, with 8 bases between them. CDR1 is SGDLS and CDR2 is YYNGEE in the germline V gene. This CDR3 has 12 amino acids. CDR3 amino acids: CASSRTGYEQYF. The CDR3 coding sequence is TGTGCCAGCAGCCGAACAGGCTACGAGCAGTACTTC.

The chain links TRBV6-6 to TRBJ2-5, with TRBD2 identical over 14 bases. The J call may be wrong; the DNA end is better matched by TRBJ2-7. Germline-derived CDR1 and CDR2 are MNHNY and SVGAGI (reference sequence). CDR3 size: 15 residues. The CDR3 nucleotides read TGTGCCAGCAGTCGCGGGACTAGCGGGAGTTACGAGCAGTACTTC. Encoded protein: CASSRGTSGSYEQYF.